The T cell receptor beta chain described here comes from a study of blood T cell repertoires in COVID-19. Across the study: Acute-phase and convalescent COVID-19 samples originated in the United States, Italy and Spain. Sources were T cells, B-cell-depleted T cells, or PBMCs; the material itself was cDNA or gDNA.

V lost 5 bases, J lost 3 bases, and 22 bases stayed unmatched. The germline V gene encodes CDR1 SGHNT and CDR2 YENEEA. This CDR3 is built from 20 residues. Under the authors' procedure: Estimation of nucleated cell counts was performed using reference gene primer amplification. Sequencing used immunoSEQ multiplex PCR; TCRdb keeps in-frame clones, though not all of them. Clone size and the V and J calls come from that table; the DNA yielded D and trimming. The repertoire consists of some 210,000 clones, with more than 70% occurring once and the leading ten covering less than 3%. The chain has TRBV11-3 and TRBJ1-2; 9 nucleotides agree with TRBD1. The specimen was peripheral blood. This clonotype was sampled from a man aged 50-59 years with active or convalescent COVID-19. Written as DNA, the CDR3 is TGTGCCAGCAGCCCCGCACCGGGGACAGGGCCTTCCTATAGTGACTATGGCTACACCTTC. Its protein is CASSPAPGTGPSYSDYGYTF.